One sample yielded the 20 T cell receptor beta chains listed below, sequenced in a study of identical twins. MiXCR was run by TCRdb on the 5' RACE reads, yielding one entry per CDR3 protein. Of under 800,000 distinct CDR3 sequences listed, 20% to 25% are singletons. This same sample was also taken into another study, of T cells expressing NK-cell markers.

Sequencing was done on a sample of PBMCs. These receptor sequences come from a woman between 18 and 30 years old in good health.

This clonotype appeared many times. This chain uses TRBV10-2 with TRBJ2-5; D is ambiguous. CDR1 WSHSY and CDR2 SAAADI come from the germline V gene. V was cut by 6 bases and J by 5 bases, with 13 bases left in between. CDR3 length: 13 residues. In DNA, the CDR3 is TGCGCCAGCAGCGGTGGACCCCGGGAGACCCAGTACTTC. Encoded protein: CASSGGPRETQYF.

This chain connects TRBV27 to TRBJ1-5, with D hard to call. The CDR3 spans 13 residues. Trimming pared 1 base from V and 4 bases from J, leaving 5 bases between. Per germline, CDR1 MNHEY and CDR2 SMNVEV (reference sequence). The CDR3 nucleotides read TGTGCCAGCAGTTTATACCTGAATCAGCCCCAGCATTTT. Its translation: CASSLYLNQPQHF.

The chain combines TRBV6-1 with TRBJ2-5; 9 bases are a match to TRBD1. Looked up from germline, CDR1 is MNHNS and CDR2 is SASEGT. The trim removed 4 bases at V and 7 bases at J, leaving 19 bases unmatched. The CDR3 runs to 18 residues. This CDR3 is CASSGSPFRTGERGTQYF. In nucleotides, the CDR3 is TGTGCCAGCAGTGGTTCCCCGTTCAGGACAGGGGAGAGAGGGACCCAGTACTTC.

As concerns this clonotype: Given a much more abundant clone one base away, this may be a read error. The chain links TRBV5-4 to TRBJ2-3; D might be TRBD1 (6 bases). V was trimmed by 2 bases and J by 4 bases, leaving 8 bases between them. This CDR3 is 13 amino acids long. Germline loops: CDR1 SGHNT, CDR2 YYREEE (reference sequence). The CDR3 DNA is TGTGCCAGCAGCTTAAAGGGGGCAGATACGCAGTATTTT. It yields the protein CASSLKGADTQYF.

This clonotype appeared a few times. The genes are TRBV10-3 and TRBJ1-1; D is possibly TRBD1 (5 bases). The germline V gene has CDR1 ENHRY and CDR2 SYGVKD. V gave up 6 bases and J gave up 5 bases, with 13 bases separating them. This CDR3 has 13 amino acids. The CDR3 protein is CAISRGVPTEAFF. The CDR3 nucleotides read TGTGCCATCAGCCGGGGGGTTCCAACTGAAGCTTTCTTT.

Many counts were recorded for this clonotype. V is TRBV12-3 or TRBV12-4 and J is TRBJ2-5, with 7 bases lining up with TRBD1. The CDR3 is 12 residues long. V was pared by 6 bases and J by 5 bases, with 3 bases of the junction left unmatched. CDR3 sequence (DNA): TGTGCCAGCAGCGACAGGGCGGAGACCCAGTACTTC. It translates to CASSDRAETQYF.

The CDR3 loop reads CASTLRQDSYEQYF. Here the CDR3 DNA reads TGTGCCAGCACTCTCAGGCAGGACTCCTACGAGCAGTACTTC. The chain combines TRBV12-3 or TRBV12-4 with TRBJ2-7; unclear D gene. Trimming stripped 7 bases from V and 0 bases from J, with 13 bases between. The CDR3 sequence is 14 residues long.

The chain employs TRBV6-5 and TRBJ2-1; 9 nucleotides align to TRBD2. The germline gives CDR1 MNHEY, CDR2 SVGAGI. V gave up 0 bases and J gave up 3 bases; unmatched junction bases: 3. The CDR3 loop spans 16 amino acids. The CDR3 sequence: CASSYSTSGLYNEQFF. In DNA, the CDR3 is TGTGCCAGCAGTTACTCGACTAGCGGACTCTACAATGAGCAGTTCTTC.

This clonotype was counted a single time. This sequence joins TRBV5-1 and TRBJ2-3; D uncertain. The CDR3 length is 15 residues. V shed 4 bases and J shed 2 bases, with 14 bases lying between them. Germline CDR1 SGHRS, CDR2 YFSETQ. Here the CDR3 DNA reads TGCGCCAGCAGCCTTATCAATAGCCCCACAGATACGCAGTATTTT. Protein sequence: CASSLINSPTDTQYF.

In this sample, this clonotype turned up a few times. The rearrangement uses TRBV5-1 and TRBJ2-2, with D perhaps being TRBD1 or TRBD2 (5 bases each). Germline assignment: CDR1 SGHRS and CDR2 YFSETQ. V was pared by 0 bases and J by 2 bases, with 11 bases between. The length of the CDR3 is 16 residues. In nucleotides, the CDR3 is TGCGCCAGCAGCTTGGGGGACCGGGGAAACACCGGGGAGCTGTTTTTT. This translates into CASSLGDRGNTGELFF.

The rearrangement links TRBV27 to TRBJ2-7; 8 bases fit TRBD1. With V trimmed by 0 bases and J by 6 bases, 7 bases remained unmatched. The germline gives CDR1 MNHEY, CDR2 SMNVEV (reference sequence). This CDR3 spans 15 amino acids. CDR3 bases: TGTGCCAGCAGTTTATCCCAGGGGGCTACTGGCGAGCAGTACTTC. Protein sequence: CASSLSQGATGEQYF.

This rearrangement joins TRBV21-1 to TRBJ2-7; the table assigns TRBD2, which was not confirmed against the DNA. TRBV21-1 is classified as a pseudogene. The CDR3 has 19 residues. Written as DNA, the CDR3 is TGTGCCAGCAGCAAATGGAAAATAGGACACGCTAGCGGGAGCGGCGAGCAGTACTTC. Translation: CASSKWKIGHASGSGEQYF.

The chain combines TRBV6-1 with TRBJ2-7, with D perhaps matching TRBD1 (5 bases). In germline, CDR1 is MNHNS, CDR2 SASEGT. The CDR3 length is 12 residues. V lost 8 bases and J lost 3, with 11 bases in between. CDR3: CASWGVFYEQYF. The CDR3 region has the DNA TGTGCCAGCTGGGGCGTATTCTACGAGCAGTACTTC.

The rearrangement uses TRBV20-1 and TRBJ2-7; 9 nucleotides line up with TRBD1. Germline loops: CDR1 DFQATT, CDR2 SNEGSKA (reference sequence). This CDR3 spans 15 amino acids. V was pared by 1 base and J by 7 bases, with 11 bases of the junction left unmatched. In DNA form, the CDR3 reads TGCAGTGCTAGAGGTTGGGGGACAGGGTGGGGAGAGCAGTACTTC. This encodes CSARGWGTGWGEQYF.

This clonotype was found once. The chain links TRBV18 to TRBJ2-7; either TRBD1 or TRBD2 may fit D (6 bases each). The CDR3 has 17 residues. CDR1 is KGHSH and CDR2 is LQKENI in the germline V gene. Trimming removed 1 base at V and 2 bases at J, with 18 bases between. This chain's CDR3 is CASSPQRGAGGTYEQYF. CDR3 nucleotide sequence: TGTGCCAGCTCACCACAAAGGGGGGCAGGTGGGACCTACGAGCAGTACTTC.

This clonotype was found a few times. This chain uses TRBV5-1 with TRBJ2-1; D is unclear. There are 11 residues in the CDR3. Trimming took 4 bases from V and 9 from J, leaving 8 bases between them. Per germline, CDR1 SGHRS and CDR2 YFSETQ. The CDR3 bases are TGCGCCAGCAGCGGCTCCCGTGAGCAGTTCTTC. As protein: CASSGSREQFF.

V gene TRBV20-1 combines with J gene TRBJ2-1; D not resolved. The CDR3 spans 15 residues. Germline V gene sequence: CDR1 DFQATT, CDR2 SNEGSKA (reference sequence). The germline V and J ends were trimmed by 0 bases and 2 bases, with 11 bases remaining between them. The CDR3 region is CSARDSDPAYNEQFF. CDR3 nucleotide sequence: TGCAGTGCTAGAGATTCGGACCCAGCCTACAATGAGCAGTTCTTC.

This clonotype was detected a few times. This rearrangement joins TRBV20-1 to TRBJ2-5; TRBD2 agrees at 12 bases. Germline V gives CDR1 DFQATT, CDR2 SNEGSKA (reference sequence). This CDR3 spans 14 amino acids. V dropped 7 bases and J dropped 5; count of bases not matched to a gene: 8. CDR3: CSGNRLAGVETQYF. The CDR3 nucleotides read TGCAGTGGTAATAGACTAGCGGGAGTGGAGACCCAGTACTTC.

In this sample, this clonotype turned up a few times. The chain joins TRBV12-3 or TRBV12-4 to TRBJ2-1, with D maybe TRBD2 (6 bases). CDR3 length: 17 amino acids. V was clipped by 7 bases and J by 4 bases, with 23 bases between them. CDR3 region: CASNQGRSGVSYNEQFF. CDR3 nucleotide sequence: TGTGCCAGCAATCAGGGAAGGTCGGGAGTGAGTTACAATGAGCAGTTCTTC.

This clonotype was detected ten times or more. Sequence at one end of the junction differs from germline and may be a read error. V is TRBV20-1 and J is TRBJ2-1, with 10 positions matching TRBD2. Germline V gene data show CDR1 as DFQATT and CDR2 as SNEGSKA (reference sequence). There are 12 residues in the CDR3. For the CDR3, the DNA is TGCAGTTCTAGCGGGAGAGGGACTGAGCAGTTCTTC. Translation gives CSSSGRGTEQFF.